The 15 T cell receptor beta chains reported below all come from one sample, sequenced in a study of early T cells in non-severe SARS-CoV-2 infection. TCRdb re-derived calls from the 5' RACE reads in MiXCR, one entry per CDR3 protein. The table records fewer than 55,000 distinct CDR3 sequences, 3% to 4% of them present only once. The sequenced material came from whole blood. The receptors were gathered from an adult who was a healthcare worker with PCR-confirmed SARS-CoV-2 infection or an uninfected control (not recorded which).

This clonotype was recorded many times. The chain has TRBV21-1 and TRBJ2-7; the table's D call of TRBD1 was not tested on the DNA. TRBV21-1 is a documented pseudogene. CDR3 size: 14 residues. CDR3: CASGQKWQGPEQYF. The CDR3 DNA reads TGTGCCAGCGGCCAGAAGTGGCAGGGTCCCGAGCAGTACTTC.

This clonotype was observed many times. The chain has TRBV4-2 and TRBJ1-1, with D maybe TRBD1 (5 bases). The CDR3 is 13 amino acids. The germline CDR1 and CDR2 sequences are LGHNA and YNFKEQ. With 6 bases removed from V and 3 bases from J, the gap between germline ends came to 11 bases. CDR3 sequence: CASSKGRDTEAFF. CDR3 coding DNA: TGTGCCAGCAGTAAGGGACGGGACACTGAAGCTTTCTTT.

This clonotype was observed many times. This chain joins TRBV25-1 and TRBJ1-1; 8 bases align to TRBD1. The CDR3 has 13 amino acids. With V trimmed by 6 bases and J by 4 bases, 4 bases remained unmatched. The germline V gene encodes CDR1 MGHDK and CDR2 SYGVNS. The CDR3 sequence: CASSGTGGTEAFF. The CDR3 region has the DNA TGTGCCAGCAGCGGAACAGGGGGCACTGAAGCTTTCTTT.

This clonotype has a count of ten or more. Here the CDR3 DNA reads TGCGCCAGCAGCTTGGCCAATAGTCAAAAGTACTTC. As protein: CASSLANSQKYF. The chain is built from TRBV5-1 and TRBJ2-5, with D unresolved. V dropped 0 bases and J dropped 12 bases, with 12 bases sitting between them. Germline V CDR1 and CDR2: SGHRS, YFSETQ. The CDR3 is 12 residues long.

V and J are TRBV29-1 and TRBJ2-7; D may be TRBD2 (5 bases). The germline V gene encodes CDR1 SQVTM and CDR2 ANQGSEA. V was trimmed by 4 bases and J by 3 bases, leaving 7 bases between them. CDR3 length: 11 amino acids. DNA of the CDR3: TGCAGCGTTGGAGGGTACTACGAGCAGTACTTC. It is translated as CSVGGYYEQYF.

This clonotype has at least ten counts. The chain links TRBV12-3 or TRBV12-4 to TRBJ2-1; 7 bases fit TRBD1. This CDR3 is 12 amino acids long. Germline trimming cut 5 bases from V and 10 bases from J; bases unmatched to any gene: 5. The CDR3 sequence is CASSQTGLEQFF. The CDR3 DNA is TGTGCCAGCAGTCAGACAGGGTTGGAGCAGTTCTTC.

This clonotype was observed at least ten times. CDR3: CASMSSRGEAFF. The CDR3 nucleotides are TGTGCCAGCATGTCCAGTAGGGGGGAAGCTTTCTTT. The chain combines TRBV7-8 with TRBJ1-1; possibly TRBD1 for D (6 bases). V shed 7 bases and J shed 8 bases, with 14 bases lying between them. The CDR3 length is 12 residues. Germline V gene sequence: CDR1 SGHVS, CDR2 FQNEAQ. The full variable domain, its missing parts supplied by reference TRBV7-8 and TRBJ1-1, is GAGVSQSPRYKVAKRGQDVALRCDPISGHVSLFWYQQALGQGPEFLTYFQNEAQLDKSGLPSDRFFAERPEGSVSTLKIQRTQQEDSAVYLCASMSSRGEAFFGQGTRLTVV.

The sample holds many counts of this clonotype. The chain is built from TRBV10-3 and TRBJ2-1, with D perhaps given as TRBD1 or TRBD2 (5 bases each). Germline assignment: CDR1 ENHRY and CDR2 SYGVKD. This CDR3 has 15 amino acids. V was shortened by 4 bases and J by 5 bases, with 15 bases between the two germline ends. DNA of the CDR3: TGTGCCATCAGTGTATCAGGGAGCGATAACAATGAGCAGTTCTTC. This codes for CAISVSGSDNNEQFF.

This clonotype came up a few times. The rearrangement joins TRBV3-1 to TRBJ2-7; D unresolved. The CDR3 loop spans 12 amino acids. V dropped 0 bases and J dropped 8 bases, with 8 bases sitting between them. Germline V lookup: CDR1 LGHDT, CDR2 YNNKEL (reference sequence). DNA for the CDR3: TGTGCCAGCAGCCAAGATCAAGGCCAGCAGTACTTC. It encodes CASSQDQGQQYF.

This clonotype has at least ten counts. CDR3 in amino acids: CASSSQRDTETQYF. The DNA for the CDR3 is TGTGCCAGCAGTTCCCAACGGGACACAGAGACCCAGTACTTC. The chain employs TRBV27 and TRBJ2-5; TRBD1 is a possible D gene (6 bases). The germline V and J ends were trimmed by 4 bases and 4 bases, with 13 bases remaining between them. CDR1 and CDR2 from the germline V gene are MNHEY and SMNVEV (reference sequence). The CDR3 is made up of 14 amino acids.

This clonotype was found many times. The V and J genes are TRBV24-1 and TRBJ2-3; 11 nucleotides align to TRBD1. The CDR3 extends over 18 amino acids. Germline V gene sequence: CDR1 KGHDR, CDR2 SFDVKD. Germline trimming cut 3 bases from V and 1 base from J; bases unmatched to any gene: 8. In DNA form, the CDR3 reads TGTGCCACCAGTGATACAAGGACAGGGGGCTTCGGCACAGATACGCAGTATTTT. Protein sequence: CATSDTRTGGFGTDTQYF.

This clonotype has a count of ten or more. J is TRBJ2-3 and V is TRBV14; 7 positions agree with TRBD2. The CDR3 length is 14 residues. With V trimmed by 4 bases and J by 5 bases, 6 bases remained unmatched. Germline CDR1 is SGHDN and CDR2 is FVKESK. CDR3 in amino acids: CASSLRTGGDTQYF. The CDR3 nucleotides are TGTGCCAGCAGCCTGCGGACGGGGGGAGATACGCAGTATTTT.

This clonotype was counted only a few times. This rearrangement joins TRBV11-2 to TRBJ2-1; D is possibly TRBD1 (6 bases). Trimming pared 4 bases from V and 9 bases from J, leaving 19 bases between. The CDR3 contains 15 residues. The germline gives CDR1 SGHAT, CDR2 FQNNGV. The CDR3: CASSSTGPNVGEQFF. The CDR3 DNA reads as TGTGCCAGCAGCTCAACAGGGCCCAACGTCGGTGAGCAGTTCTTC.

This clonotype was seen repeatedly, ten times or more. This chain uses TRBV29-1 with TRBJ2-7; no definite D call. Germline CDR1 reads SQVTM; CDR2 reads ANQGSEA. The V and J ends lost 0 bases and 7 bases respectively, with 13 bases between them. The CDR3 runs to 13 residues. Written as DNA, the CDR3 is TGCAGCGTTGAAGATCGGGTGCGTAGAGAGCAGTACTTC. Its protein is CSVEDRVRREQYF.

This clonotype was recorded many times. The junction shows a germline mismatch at one end, possibly a read error. The V gene is TRBV7-7, the J gene TRBJ2-3; the match to TRBD2 covers 8 bases. The CDR3 spans 14 residues. Germline V lookup: CDR1 SSHAT, CDR2 FNYEAQ (reference sequence). The CDR3 DNA reads TGTGCTAGCAGCTTAGGCGGGACTAGTTCCTCGCAGTATTTT. It is translated as CASSLGGTSSSQYF.